The clone carrying this T cell receptor (beta chain) was observed at least ten times. These data belong to a study of patients and donors after allogeneic stem cell transplantation. TCRdb fed the RT-PCR reads into MiXCR, producing one record per CDR3 protein. The repertoire holds roughly 250,000 distinct CDR3 sequences, around 14% seen once, with 11% in the top ten. The V end was cut by 1 base, the J end by 5 bases, with 11 bases between. The CDR3 is 14 residues long. Germline loops: CDR1 SGHAT, CDR2 FQNNGV. Source material: blood, either unsorted or a sorted T cell fraction (not recorded which). This chain joins TRBV11-2 and TRBJ1-2; possible D gene TRBD1, 5 bases. This receptor was taken from a human donor who was either an allogeneic HSCT recipient or a stem cell or donor lymphocyte infusion donor (not recorded which). It is not recorded whose cells these are; they may come from a transplant donor. The CDR3, as DNA: TGTGCCAGCAGCTTAGTACCCCAGGGATATGGCTACACCTTC. Amino acid sequence: CASSLVPQGYGYTF.